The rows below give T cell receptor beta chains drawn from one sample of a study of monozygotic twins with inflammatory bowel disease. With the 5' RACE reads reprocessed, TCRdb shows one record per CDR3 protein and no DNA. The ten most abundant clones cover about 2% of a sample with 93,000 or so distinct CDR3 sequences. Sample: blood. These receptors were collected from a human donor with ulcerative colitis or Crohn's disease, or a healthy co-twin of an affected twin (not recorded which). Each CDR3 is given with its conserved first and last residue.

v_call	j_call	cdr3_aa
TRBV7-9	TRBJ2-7	CASSLAGQLHEQYF
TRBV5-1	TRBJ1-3	CASSLAFGQASGNTIYF
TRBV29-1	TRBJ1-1	CSAEEWQGLNTEAFF
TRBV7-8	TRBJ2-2	CASGVGGNTGELFF
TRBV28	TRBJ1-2	CASSSTSDGYTF
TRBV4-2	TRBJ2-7	CASRPWGGEQYF
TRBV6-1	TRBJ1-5	CASSKQGLLNQPQHF
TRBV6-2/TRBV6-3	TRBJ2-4	CASRETGQGAGKNIQYF
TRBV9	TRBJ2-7	CASSKEGTYEQYF
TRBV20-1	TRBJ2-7	CSASIIQGYEQYF
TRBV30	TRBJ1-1	CAWKEGTGAFF
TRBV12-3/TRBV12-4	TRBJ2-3	CASSASGGRSDTQYF
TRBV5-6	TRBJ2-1	CASSYREYVSYNEQFF
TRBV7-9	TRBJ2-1	CALGESSYNEQFF
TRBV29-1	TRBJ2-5	CSVGQGAGKETQYF
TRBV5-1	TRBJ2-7	CASSFLSGVDHEQYF
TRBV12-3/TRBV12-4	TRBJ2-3	CASSWPKATDTQYF
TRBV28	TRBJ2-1	CASSSLDEQFF
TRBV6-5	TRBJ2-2	CASTFGRGGTGELFF
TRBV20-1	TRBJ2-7	CSASAGTSGRIEDF
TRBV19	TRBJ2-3	CASNRGPTNTDTQYF
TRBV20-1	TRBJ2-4	CSARTDRLAKNIQYF
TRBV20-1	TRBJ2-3	CSAAEGGPTDTQYF
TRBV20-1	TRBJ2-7	CSARGTSGRSYEQYF
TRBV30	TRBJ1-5	CAWSRPGNQPQHF
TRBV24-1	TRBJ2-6	CATHSGSGANVLTF
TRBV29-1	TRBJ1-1	CSVLPAMNTEAFF
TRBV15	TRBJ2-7	CATSRGQIYEQYF
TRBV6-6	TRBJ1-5	CATRDTNSNQPQHF
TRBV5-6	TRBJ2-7	CASSYTSGSSEEQYF
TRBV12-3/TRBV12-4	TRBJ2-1	CASSFRAGGPNEQFF
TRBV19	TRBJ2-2	CASSILSGRGSTGELFF
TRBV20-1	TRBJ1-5	CSASLRGNQPQHF
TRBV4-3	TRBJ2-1	CASSQDVPANEQFF
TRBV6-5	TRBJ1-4	CASSYSPRGEKLFF
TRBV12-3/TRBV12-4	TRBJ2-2	CASSFRDSRAGELFF
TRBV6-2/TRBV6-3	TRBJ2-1	CASSRTDRGYNEQFF
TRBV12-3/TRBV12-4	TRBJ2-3	CASRRLETTDTQYF
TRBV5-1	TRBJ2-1	CASSSGGTSGRVEQFF
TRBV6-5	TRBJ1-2	CASSLGRIYGYTF
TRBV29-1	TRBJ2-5	CSVEEWTERETQYF
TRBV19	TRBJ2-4	CASSIPTGGKNIQYF